This T cell receptor beta chain was retrieved from a study of T-cell reconstitution after alpha-beta-depleted transplantation in children. Study findings and constraints: The study reportedly traced alpha-beta T cells about two months after transplant to several hundred expanded graft clones.

V was trimmed by 3 bases and J by 7 bases, leaving 15 bases between them. Germline CDR1 and CDR2: MDHEN and SYDVKM. This CDR3 contains 15 residues. Construction of the TCRbeta library involved unique molecular identifiers. TCRdb fed the PCR reads into MiXCR, producing one record per CDR3 protein. The table has around 240,000 distinct CDR3 sequences, 7.5% to 9.5% seen once. This clonotype was found a few times. What it binds is unknown. This clonotype was sampled from a male patient younger than 18 who had a stem cell transplant for acute lymphoblastic leukemia, so the T cells may come from the graft donor. The material sequenced was PBMCs, mostly from graft donor cells, taken 180 days after TCRalphabeta/CD19-depleted stem cell transplant. The chain carries TRBV28 and TRBJ2-2; D could derive from TRBD1 or TRBD2 (5 bases each). CDR3 loop: CASSFLGRDHGELFF. Here the CDR3 DNA reads TGTGCCAGCAGTTTCTTAGGCAGGGACCACGGGGAGCTGTTTTTT.